This T cell receptor beta chain was documented in a study of a mutant IDH1 vaccine in newly diagnosed glioma (dated by TCRdb to the early 2020s). The study in broad terms: In the chemotherapy-containing groups, vaccination started alongside temozolomide cycles, whereas in patients who had radiotherapy alone it started 4-6 weeks after radiotherapy. Of the 32 patients who were treated, approximately 60% were male and approximately 40% were female, and the mean age was around 40 years. Prior to enrollment, patients had been given standard therapy consisting of radiotherapy alone, temozolomide alone, or radiochemotherapy with temozolomide, with the combination given to most patients. Visit V12 was the week-35 safety follow-up and visit V13 was the week-47 end of study. Six visits were used for peripheral blood collection: V03 (baseline), V05, V07, V10, V12 and V13. For exploratory analyses, fewer than 30 treated patients had longitudinal TCRB deep sequencing done wherever samples were available. Summary of the overall study and its limitations: Pseudoprogression appeared unrelated to alterations in the top peripheral T cell clonotypes detected by TCRB sequencing. PBMC samples for TCRB deep sequencing were selected based on availability. Immune responses induced by the vaccine were seen in roughly 92% of patients across multiple MHC alleles. The authors stated that sample limitations prevented analyses of patient blood samples from being reproduced.

Library method: the immunoSEQ multiplex PCR assay. Rearranged TCR beta chain sequences were amplified using the hsTCRB Kit according to the manufacturer's protocol. TCRB libraries were sequenced on an Illumina MiSeq. As for the original processing: The kit vendor's proprietary platform handled demultiplexing, trimming and gene mapping. TCRdb obtained this table from immuneACCESS and retained in-frame rearrangements with V and J assigned. These tables miss some clones; where compared with another copy, unresolved V genes account for less than half of the shortfall, and the remainder is unexplained. V, J and clone size were drawn from that table, and D and trimming were deduced from the DNA. For this sample the table gives around 50,000 clones, of which less than 75% were detected only once. The ten top clones hold 4.8% of the sample. Of note for this clone: What this receptor recognizes is not known. No per-base quality is available; no much larger clone lies one base away.

The time point label for this specimen denotes: week 47, end of study. A 20-mer mutant IDH1 peptide at 300 micrograms in Montanide made up each vaccine dose, which was injected subcutaneously together with topical imiquimod. Eight vaccinations were administered to patients in weeks 1, 3, 5, 7, 11, 15, 19 and 23, corresponding to visits V03 through V10. Donors had newly diagnosed WHO grade 3 or 4 IDH1-mutant astrocytomas with loss of nuclear ATRX. The samples were drawn from NOA16, a multicentre, single-arm, open-label phase I trial in Germany that tested a mutant IDH1 peptide vaccine in humans for the first time. Genomic DNA for TCRB sequencing was extracted from EDTA blood using the DNeasy Blood and Tissue Kit. The germline V gene (reference sequence) specifies LNHDA as CDR1 and SQIVND as CDR2. The V end loses 5 bases and the J end loses 2 bases, and a stretch of 10 bases separates them. The CDR3 runs 13 amino acids, cysteine and phenylalanine included. Only CDR3 DNA remains: 39 bases, in frame from the first base.

Source: peripheral blood mononuclear cells (PBMCs), taken from a glioma patient whose treatment included an IDH1 peptide vaccine. The V and J genes are TRBV19 and TRBJ2-7, with TRBD1 as a weak D call on 5 bases. This receptor was taken from a man aged 40-49 years with glioma. Some clones in this sample may be carry-over from other donors' samples. In nucleotide form, the sequence is TGTGCCAGTAGTCCAGGACACCCCTACGAGCAGTACTTC. Translation gives CASSPGHPYEQYF.